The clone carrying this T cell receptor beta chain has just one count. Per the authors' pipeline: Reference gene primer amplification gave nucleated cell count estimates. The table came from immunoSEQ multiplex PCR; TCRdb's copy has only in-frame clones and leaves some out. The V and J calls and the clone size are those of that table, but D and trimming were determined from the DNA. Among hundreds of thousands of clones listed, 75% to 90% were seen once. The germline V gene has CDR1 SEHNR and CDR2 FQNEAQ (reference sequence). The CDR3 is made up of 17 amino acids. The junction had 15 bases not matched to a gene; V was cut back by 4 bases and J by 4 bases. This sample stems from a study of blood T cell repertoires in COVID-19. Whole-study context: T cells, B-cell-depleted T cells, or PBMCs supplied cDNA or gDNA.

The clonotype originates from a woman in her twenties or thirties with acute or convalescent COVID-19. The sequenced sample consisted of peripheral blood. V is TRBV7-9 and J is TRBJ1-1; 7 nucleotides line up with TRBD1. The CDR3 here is CASSSRQGGGVGTEAFF. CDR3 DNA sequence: TGTGCCAGCAGCTCCAGACAGGGCGGAGGTGTAGGCACTGAAGCTTTCTTT.